What follows describes a single T cell receptor (beta chain). What it binds is not known. This CDR3 is 13 amino acids long. V was shortened by 5 bases and J by 1 base, with 8 bases between the two germline ends. Germline loops: CDR1 MRHNA, CDR2 SNTAGT. These data belong to a study of T cells in localized non-small cell lung cancer. Study findings and constraints: Longer overall survival accompanied higher blood T cell density. Clonality peaked in uninvolved adjacent lung rather than tumor. Heterogeneity remains possible because sequencing was limited to only one tumor region. Adjacent lung held a median about 57 of the top 100 tumor clones.

Clones were read by immunoSEQ multiplex PCR, and TCRdb kept only the in-frame ones, dropping some. The sample yields about 59,000 clones, around 90% seen once. This rearrangement joins TRBV6-4 to TRBJ1-1; D gene unclear. The input for sequencing was peripheral blood, taken before any cancer treatment. This receptor was taken from a man between 40 and 75 years old with stage I squamous cell lung carcinoma. The CDR3 spells CASSTWENTEAFF. In nucleotides, the CDR3 is TGTGCCAGCAGTACGTGGGAGAACACTGAAGCTTTCTTT.